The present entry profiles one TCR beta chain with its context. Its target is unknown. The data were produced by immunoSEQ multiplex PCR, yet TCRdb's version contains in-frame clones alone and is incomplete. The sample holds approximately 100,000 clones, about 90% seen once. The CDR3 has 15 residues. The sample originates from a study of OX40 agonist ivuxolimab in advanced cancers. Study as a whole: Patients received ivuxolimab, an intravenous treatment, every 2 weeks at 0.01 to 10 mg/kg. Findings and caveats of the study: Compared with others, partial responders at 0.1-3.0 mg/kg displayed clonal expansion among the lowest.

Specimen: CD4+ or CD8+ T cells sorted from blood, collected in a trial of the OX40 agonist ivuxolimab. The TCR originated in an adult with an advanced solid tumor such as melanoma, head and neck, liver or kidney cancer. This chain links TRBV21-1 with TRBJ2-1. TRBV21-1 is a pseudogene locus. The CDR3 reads CASSKGGSGPNEQFF. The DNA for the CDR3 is TGTGCCAGCAGCAAAGGAGGGTCAGGGCCCAATGAGCAGTTCTTC.